The entry below describes one TCR beta chain. The data are from a study of T cell changes during pregnancy in multiple sclerosis. Assay: immunoSEQ multiplex PCR; the TCRdb copy retains only in-frame clones and omits some. In the table there are 9,000 to 15,000 clones, 85% to 95% of which are singletons. The CDR3 runs 16 residues. J lost 0 bases, V lost 1 base, and 3 bases had no gene match. Germline-derived CDR1 and CDR2 are SGHRS and YFSETQ. The receptor was derived from a female donor with multiple sclerosis, enrolled in a pregnancy study. The rearrangement links TRBV5-1 to TRBJ2-3; TRBD1 agrees at 9 bases. Source: CD4+ T cells from peripheral blood mononuclear cells, taken before pregnancy. CDR3 in DNA: TGCGCCAGCAGCTTGCCGACAGGGGGTAGCACAGATACGCAGTATTTT. Translation: CASSLPTGGSTDTQYF.